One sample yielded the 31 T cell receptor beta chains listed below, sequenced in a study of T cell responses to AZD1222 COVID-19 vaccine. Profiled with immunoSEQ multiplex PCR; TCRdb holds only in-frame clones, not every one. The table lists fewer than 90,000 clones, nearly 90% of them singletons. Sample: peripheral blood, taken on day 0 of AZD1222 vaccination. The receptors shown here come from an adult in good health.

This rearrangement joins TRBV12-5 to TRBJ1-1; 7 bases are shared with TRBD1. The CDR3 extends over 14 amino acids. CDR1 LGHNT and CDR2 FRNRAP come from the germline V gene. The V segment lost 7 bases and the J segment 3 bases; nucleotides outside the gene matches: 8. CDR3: CASASTGSDTEAFF. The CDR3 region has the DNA TGTGCTAGTGCCTCGACAGGGTCGGACACTGAAGCTTTCTTT.

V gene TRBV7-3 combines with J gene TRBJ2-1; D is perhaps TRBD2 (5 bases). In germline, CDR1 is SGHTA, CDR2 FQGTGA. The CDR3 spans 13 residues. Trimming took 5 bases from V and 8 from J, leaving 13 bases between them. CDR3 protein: CASSPPGVDEQFF. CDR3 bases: TGTGCCAGCAGCCCCCCCGGGGTTGATGAGCAGTTCTTC.

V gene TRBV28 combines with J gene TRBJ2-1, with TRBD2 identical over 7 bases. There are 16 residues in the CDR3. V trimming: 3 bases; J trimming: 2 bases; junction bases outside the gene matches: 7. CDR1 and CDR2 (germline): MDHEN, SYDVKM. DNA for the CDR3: TGTGCCAGCAGTTTGGCCAGACTAGCCGCCTACAATGAGCAGTTCTTC. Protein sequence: CASSLARLAAYNEQFF.

The chain's CDR3 is CASSLARPDTEAFF. As DNA, the CDR3 is TGCGCCAGCAGCTTAGCCCGGCCTGACACTGAAGCTTTCTTT. The genes are TRBV5-1 and TRBJ1-1; D is uncertain. Trimming cost V 2 bases and J 3 bases, with 11 bases left between them. This CDR3 is built from 14 residues. The germline V gene encodes CDR1 SGHRS and CDR2 YFSETQ.

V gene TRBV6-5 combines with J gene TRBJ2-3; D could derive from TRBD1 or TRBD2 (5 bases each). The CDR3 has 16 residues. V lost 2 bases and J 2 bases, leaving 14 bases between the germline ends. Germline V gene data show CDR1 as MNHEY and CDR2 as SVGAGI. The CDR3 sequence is CASSYRDSGPTDTQYF. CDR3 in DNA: TGTGCCAGCAGTTACCGAGATTCGGGGCCCACAGATACGCAGTATTTT.

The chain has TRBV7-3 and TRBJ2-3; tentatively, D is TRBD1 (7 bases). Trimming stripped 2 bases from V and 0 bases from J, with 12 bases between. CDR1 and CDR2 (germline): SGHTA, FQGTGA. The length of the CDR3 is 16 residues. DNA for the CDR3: TGTGCCAGCAGCTTAGCGGGACAGACAAGCACAGATACGCAGTATTTT. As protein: CASSLAGQTSTDTQYF. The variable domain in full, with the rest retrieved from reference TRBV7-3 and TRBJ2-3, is GAGVSQTPSNKVTEKGKYVELRCDPISGHTALYWYRQSLGQGPEFLIYFQGTGAADDSGLPNDRFFAVRPEGSVSTLKIQRTERGDSAVYLCASSLAGQTSTDTQYFGPGTRLTVL.

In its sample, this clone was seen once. CDR3 DNA: TGTGCCAGCAGTGAACAGACCCAGATGCCCCATCAGCCCCAGCATTTT. It encodes CASSEQTQMPHQPQHF. The rearrangement uses TRBV6-1 and TRBJ1-5; D is undetermined. Trimming removed 2 bases from V and 5 bases from J, with 16 bases in between. Looked up from germline, CDR1 is MNHNS and CDR2 is SASEGT. This CDR3 is built from 16 residues.

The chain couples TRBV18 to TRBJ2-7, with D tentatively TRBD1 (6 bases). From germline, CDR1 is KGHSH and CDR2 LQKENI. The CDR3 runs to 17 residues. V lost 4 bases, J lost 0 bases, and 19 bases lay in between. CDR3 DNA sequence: TGTGCCAGCTCACTCCTAGGGGGAAGGGCGGGCTCCTACGAGCAGTACTTC. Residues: CASSLLGGRAGSYEQYF. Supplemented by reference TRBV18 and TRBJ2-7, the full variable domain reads NAGVMQNPRHLVRRRGQEARLRCSPMKGHSHVYWYRQLPEEGLKFMVYLQKENIIDESGMPKERFSAEFPKEGPSILRIQQVVRGDSAAYFCASSLLGGRAGSYEQYFGPGTRLTVT.

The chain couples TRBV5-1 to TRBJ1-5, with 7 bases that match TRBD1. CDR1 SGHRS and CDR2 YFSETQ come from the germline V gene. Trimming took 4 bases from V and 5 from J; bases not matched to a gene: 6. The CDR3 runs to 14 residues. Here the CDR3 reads CASSPTGVDQPQHF. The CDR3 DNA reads TGCGCCAGCAGCCCCACAGGGGTGGATCAGCCCCAGCATTTT. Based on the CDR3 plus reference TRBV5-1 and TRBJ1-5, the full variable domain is KAGVTQTPRYLIKTRGQQVTLSCSPISGHRSVSWYQQTPGQGLQFLFEYFSETQRNKGNFPGRFSGRQFSNSRSEMNVSTLELGDSALYLCASSPTGVDQPQHFGDGTRLSIL.

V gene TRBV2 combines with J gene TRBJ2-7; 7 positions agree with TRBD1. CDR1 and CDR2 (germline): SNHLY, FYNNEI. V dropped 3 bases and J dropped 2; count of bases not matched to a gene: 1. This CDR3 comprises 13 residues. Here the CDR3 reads CASSEDRTYEQYF. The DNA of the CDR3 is TGTGCCAGCAGTGAGGACAGGACCTACGAGCAGTACTTC. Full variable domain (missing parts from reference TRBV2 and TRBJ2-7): EPEVTQTPSHQVTQMGQEVILRCVPISNHLYFYWYRQILGQKVEFLVSFYNNEISEKSEIFDDQFSVERPDGSNFTLKIRSTKLEDSAMYFCASSEDRTYEQYFGPGTRLTVT.

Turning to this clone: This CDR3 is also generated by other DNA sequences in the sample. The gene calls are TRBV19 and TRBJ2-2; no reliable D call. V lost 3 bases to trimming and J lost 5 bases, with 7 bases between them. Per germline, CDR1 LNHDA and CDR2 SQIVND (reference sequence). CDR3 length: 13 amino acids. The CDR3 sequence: CASSMRRTGELFF. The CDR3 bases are TGTGCCAGTAGTATGAGGAGAACCGGGGAGCTGTTTTTT. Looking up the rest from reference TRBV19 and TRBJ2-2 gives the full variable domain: DGGITQSPKYLFRKEGQNVTLSCEQNLNHDAMYWYRQDPGQGLRLIYYSQIVNDFQKGDIAEGYSVSREKKESFPLTVTSAQKNPTAFYLCASSMRRTGELFFGEGSRLTVL.

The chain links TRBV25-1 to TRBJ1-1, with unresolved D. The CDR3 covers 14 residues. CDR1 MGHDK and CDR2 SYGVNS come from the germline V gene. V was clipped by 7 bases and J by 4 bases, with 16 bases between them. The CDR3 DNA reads TGTGCCAGCACCCCCGACTTGGGAGGCACTGAAGCTTTCTTT. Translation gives CASTPDLGGTEAFF. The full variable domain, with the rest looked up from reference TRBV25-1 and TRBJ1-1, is EADIYQTPRYLVIGTGKKITLECSQTMGHDKMYWYQQDPGMELHLIHYSYGVNSTEKGDLSSESTVSRIRTEHFPLTLESARPSHTSQYLCASTPDLGGTEAFFGQGTRLTVV.

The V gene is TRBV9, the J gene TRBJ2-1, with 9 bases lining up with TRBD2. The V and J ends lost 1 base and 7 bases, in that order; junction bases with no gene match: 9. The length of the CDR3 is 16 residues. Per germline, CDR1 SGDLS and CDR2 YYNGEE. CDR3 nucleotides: TGTGCCAGCAGCGTATCTACCGGGACTAGCAAGAATGAGCAGTTCTTC. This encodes CASSVSTGTSKNEQFF.

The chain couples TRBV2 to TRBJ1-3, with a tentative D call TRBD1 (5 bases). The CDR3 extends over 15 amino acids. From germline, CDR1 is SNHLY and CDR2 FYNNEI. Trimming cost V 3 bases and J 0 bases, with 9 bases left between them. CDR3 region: CASSEGLLSGNTIYF. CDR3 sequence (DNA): TGTGCCAGCAGTGAGGGACTGCTCTCTGGAAACACCATATATTTT.

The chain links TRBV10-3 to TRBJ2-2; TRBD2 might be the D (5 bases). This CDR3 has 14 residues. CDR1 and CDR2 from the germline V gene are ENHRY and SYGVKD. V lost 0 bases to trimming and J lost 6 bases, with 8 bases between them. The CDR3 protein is CAISESNGAGELFF. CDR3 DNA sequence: TGTGCCATCAGTGAGTCGAACGGGGCCGGGGAGCTGTTTTTT.

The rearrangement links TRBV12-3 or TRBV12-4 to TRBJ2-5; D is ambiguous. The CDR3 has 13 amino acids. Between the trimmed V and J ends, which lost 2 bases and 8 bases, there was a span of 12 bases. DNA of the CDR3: TGTGCCAGCAGTTTACAAGATAGTCGAACCCAGTACTTC. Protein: CASSLQDSRTQYF.

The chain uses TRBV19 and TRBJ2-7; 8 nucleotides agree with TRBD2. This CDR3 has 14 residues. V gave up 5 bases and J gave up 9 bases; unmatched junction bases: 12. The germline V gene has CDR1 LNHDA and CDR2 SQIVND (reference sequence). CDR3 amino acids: CASSPGLGSIRQYF. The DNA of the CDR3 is TGTGCCAGTAGTCCGGGACTAGGGTCCATTCGGCAGTACTTC. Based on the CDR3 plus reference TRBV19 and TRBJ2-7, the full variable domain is DGGITQSPKYLFRKEGQNVTLSCEQNLNHDAMYWYRQDPGQGLRLIYYSQIVNDFQKGDIAEGYSVSREKKESFPLTVTSAQKNPTAFYLCASSPGLGSIRQYFGPGTRLTVT.

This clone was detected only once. CDR3: CASSHGTEAFF. Here the CDR3 DNA reads TGTGCCAGCAGCCACGGCACTGAAGCTTTCTTT. The genes are TRBV3-1 (or the pseudogene TRBV3-2) and TRBJ1-1; D remains ambiguous. The CDR3 totals 11 residues. V was shortened by 3 bases and J by 4 bases, with 3 bases between the two germline ends. Germline V gene data show CDR1 as LGHDT and CDR2 as YNNKEL (reference sequence).

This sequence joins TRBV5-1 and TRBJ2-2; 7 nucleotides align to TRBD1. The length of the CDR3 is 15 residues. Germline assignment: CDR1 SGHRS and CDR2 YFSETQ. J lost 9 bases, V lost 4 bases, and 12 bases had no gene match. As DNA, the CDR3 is TGCGCCAGCAGCCCGAGGACAGGAATGAGTTGGGAGCTGTTTTTT. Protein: CASSPRTGMSWELFF. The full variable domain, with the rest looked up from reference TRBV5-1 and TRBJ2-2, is KAGVTQTPRYLIKTRGQQVTLSCSPISGHRSVSWYQQTPGQGLQFLFEYFSETQRNKGNFPGRFSGRQFSNSRSEMNVSTLELGDSALYLCASSPRTGMSWELFFGEGSRLTVL.

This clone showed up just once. In DNA form, the CDR3 reads TGTGCCAGCTCACCGTATGGTTTGTCTAGCGGGAGGCAATTCGGCGGGGAGCTGTTTTTT. Its protein product is CASSPYGLSSGRQFGGELFF. The chain combines TRBV18 with TRBJ2-2; 11 bases align to TRBD2. Germline CDR1 and CDR2: KGHSH and LQKENI. V lost 3 bases and J lost 7; bases outside the gene matches: 19. The CDR3 consists of 20 residues.

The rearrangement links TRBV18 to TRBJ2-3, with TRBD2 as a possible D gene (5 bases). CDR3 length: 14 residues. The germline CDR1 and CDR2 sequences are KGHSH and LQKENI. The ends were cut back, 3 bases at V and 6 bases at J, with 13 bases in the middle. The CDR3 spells CASSPSVAKDTQYF. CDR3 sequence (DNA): TGTGCCAGCTCACCGAGTGTAGCGAAGGATACGCAGTATTTT.

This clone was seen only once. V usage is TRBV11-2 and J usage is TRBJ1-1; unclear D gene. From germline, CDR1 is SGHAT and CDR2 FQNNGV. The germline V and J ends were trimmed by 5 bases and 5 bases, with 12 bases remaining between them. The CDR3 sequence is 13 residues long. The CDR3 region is CASSQDLYTEAFF. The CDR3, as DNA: TGTGCCAGCAGCCAGGACCTTTATACTGAAGCTTTCTTT.

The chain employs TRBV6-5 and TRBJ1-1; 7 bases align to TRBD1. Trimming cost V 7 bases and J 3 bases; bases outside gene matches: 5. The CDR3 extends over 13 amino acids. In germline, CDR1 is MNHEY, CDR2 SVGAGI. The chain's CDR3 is CASTLRGDTEAFF. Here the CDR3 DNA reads TGTGCCAGCACCCTCAGGGGGGACACTGAAGCTTTCTTT.

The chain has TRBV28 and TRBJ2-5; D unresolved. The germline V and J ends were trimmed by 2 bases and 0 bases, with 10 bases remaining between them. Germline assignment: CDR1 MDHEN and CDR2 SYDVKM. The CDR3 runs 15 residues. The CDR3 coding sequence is TGTGCCAGCAGTTTAGTCGGGCCATACCAAGAGACCCAGTACTTC. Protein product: CASSLVGPYQETQYF.

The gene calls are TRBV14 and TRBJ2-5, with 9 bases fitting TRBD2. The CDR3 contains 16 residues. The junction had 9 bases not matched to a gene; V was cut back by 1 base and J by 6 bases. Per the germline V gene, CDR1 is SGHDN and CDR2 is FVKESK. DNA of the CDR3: TGTGCCAGCAGCCAAGGGATCCAGCGGGGGGTTAAGACCCAGTACTTC. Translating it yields CASSQGIQRGVKTQYF.

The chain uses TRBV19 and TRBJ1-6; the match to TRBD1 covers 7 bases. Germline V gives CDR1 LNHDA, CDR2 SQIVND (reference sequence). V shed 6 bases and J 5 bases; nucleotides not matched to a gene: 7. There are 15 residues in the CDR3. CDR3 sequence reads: CASSRRQGNNSPLHF. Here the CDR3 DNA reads TGTGCCAGTAGCCGCCGACAGGGAAATAATTCACCCCTCCACTTT.

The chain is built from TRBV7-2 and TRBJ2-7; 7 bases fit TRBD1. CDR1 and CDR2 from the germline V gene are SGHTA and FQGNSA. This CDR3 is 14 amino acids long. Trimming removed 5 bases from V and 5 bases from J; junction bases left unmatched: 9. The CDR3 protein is CASSLNRGGHEQYV. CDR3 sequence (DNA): TGTGCCAGCAGCCTAAACAGGGGCGGCCACGAGCAGTACGTC.

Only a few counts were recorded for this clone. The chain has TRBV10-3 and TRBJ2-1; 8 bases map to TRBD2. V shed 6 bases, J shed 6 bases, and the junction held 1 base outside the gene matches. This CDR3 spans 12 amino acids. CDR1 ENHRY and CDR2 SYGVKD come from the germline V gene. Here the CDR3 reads CAISGTSNEQFF. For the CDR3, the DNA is TGTGCCATCAGCGGGACTAGCAATGAGCAGTTCTTC.

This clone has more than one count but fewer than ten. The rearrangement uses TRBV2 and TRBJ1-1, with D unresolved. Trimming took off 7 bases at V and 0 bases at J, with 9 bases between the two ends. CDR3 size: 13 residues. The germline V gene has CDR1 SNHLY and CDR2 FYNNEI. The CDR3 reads CASIGEMNTEAFF. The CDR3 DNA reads TGTGCCAGCATCGGGGAGATGAACACTGAAGCTTTCTTT.

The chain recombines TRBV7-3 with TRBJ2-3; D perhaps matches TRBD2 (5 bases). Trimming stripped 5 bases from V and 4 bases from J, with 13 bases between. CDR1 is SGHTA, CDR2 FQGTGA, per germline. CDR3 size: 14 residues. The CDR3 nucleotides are TGTGCCAGCAGCGCAACTAGATTTTCAGATACGCAGTATTTT. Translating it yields CASSATRFSDTQYF.

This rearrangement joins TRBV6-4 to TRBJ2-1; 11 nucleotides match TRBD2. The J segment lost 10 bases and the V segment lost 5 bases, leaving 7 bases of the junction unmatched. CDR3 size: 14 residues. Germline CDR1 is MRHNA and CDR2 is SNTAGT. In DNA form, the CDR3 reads TGTGCCAGCAGTTCACTCACTAGCGGGAGCGAGCAGTTCTTC. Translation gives CASSSLTSGSEQFF.